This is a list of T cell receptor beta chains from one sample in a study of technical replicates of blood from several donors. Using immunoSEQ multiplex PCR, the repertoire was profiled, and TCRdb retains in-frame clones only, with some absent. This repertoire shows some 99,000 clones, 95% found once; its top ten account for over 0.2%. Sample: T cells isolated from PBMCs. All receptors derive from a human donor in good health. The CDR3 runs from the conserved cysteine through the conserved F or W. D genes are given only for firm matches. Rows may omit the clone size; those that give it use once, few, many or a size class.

CDR3: CASRRDRGPNEQYF; DNA: TGTGCCAGCAGAAGGGACAGGGGTCCCAACGAGCAGTACTTC; size: .; D: TRBD1; V: TRBV6-6; J: TRBJ2-7
CDR3: CASSIDMVRTDQETQYF; DNA: TGTGCCAGTAGTATAGATATGGTCCGGACAGATCAAGAGACCCAGTACTTC; size: .; D: .; V: TRBV19; J: TRBJ2-5
CDR3: CASSEGTGGPQQYF; DNA: TGTGCCAGCAGCGAAGGGACAGGGGGTCCCCAGCAGTACTTC; size: .; D: TRBD1; V: TRBV9; J: TRBJ2-7
CDR3: CASPRGQVGNENTEAFF; DNA: TGCGCCAGCCCCCGGGGACAGGTGGGCAACGAAAACACTGAAGCTTTCTTT; size: .; D: TRBD1; V: TRBV5-1; J: TRBJ1-1
CDR3: CASSGRGGPYEQYF; DNA: TGTGCCAGCAGTGGTCGGGGGGGACCCTACGAGCAGTACTTC; size: .; D: TRBD2; V: TRBV2; J: TRBJ2-7
CDR3: CASSPPHRVAYEQYF; DNA: TGTGCCAGCTCACCACCGCACAGGGTGGCCTACGAGCAGTACTTC; size: .; D: .; V: TRBV18; J: TRBJ2-7
CDR3: CASSFLRDNNEQFF; DNA: TGTGCCAGCAGCTTTTTACGAGACAACAATGAGCAGTTCTTC; size: .; D: .; V: TRBV11-3; J: TRBJ2-1
CDR3: CSVGLPNTGELFF; DNA: TGCAGCGTTGGACTTCCCAACACCGGGGAGCTGTTTTTT; size: .; D: .; V: TRBV29-1; J: TRBJ2-2
CDR3: CASARTGIYEQFF; DNA: TGTGCCAGCGCCCGGACAGGGATCTATGAGCAGTTCTTC; size: .; D: TRBD1; V: TRBV6-1; J: TRBJ2-1
CDR3: CASSLRGIYGYTF; DNA: TGTGCCAGCAGCCTCAGGGGAATCTATGGCTACACCTTC; size: .; D: .; V: TRBV6-1; J: TRBJ1-2
CDR3: CASSPRDRVTGELFF; DNA: TGCGCCAGCAGCCCCCGGGACAGGGTCACCGGGGAGCTGTTTTTT; size: .; D: TRBD1; V: TRBV5-1; J: TRBJ2-2
CDR3: CASSLKRTGLAANTGELFF; DNA: TGTGCCAGCAGCTTAAAACGAACTGGACTAGCGGCGAACACCGGGGAGCTGTTTTTT; size: .; D: TRBD2; V: TRBV7-9; J: TRBJ2-2
CDR3: CASSMEPDSSYEQYF; DNA: TGTGCCAGCAGTATGGAGCCGGACAGCTCCTACGAGCAGTACTTC; size: .; D: .; V: TRBV27; J: TRBJ2-7
CDR3: CASSIDRGSFYNEQFF; DNA: TGTGCCAGTAGTATCGACAGGGGGTCCTTCTACAATGAGCAGTTCTTC; size: .; D: TRBD1; V: TRBV19; J: TRBJ2-1
CDR3: CASRRRRGGTEQYF; DNA: TGTGCCAGCAGGAGGAGGCGGGGGGGCACCGAGCAGTACTTC; size: .; D: TRBD2; V: TRBV28; J: TRBJ2-7
CDR3: CASSVAPSGGVQETQYF; DNA: TGTGCCAGCAGCGTAGCTCCTAGCGGGGGGGTACAAGAGACCCAGTACTTC; size: .; D: TRBD2; V: TRBV9; J: TRBJ2-5
CDR3: CASSLGGQETGYGYTF; DNA: TGTGCCAGCAGCTTAGGGGGACAGGAAACGGGCTATGGCTACACCTTC; size: once; D: TRBD1; V: TRBV7-2; J: TRBJ1-2
CDR3: CASSFGWVGTNEKLFF; DNA: TGCGCCAGCAGCTTCGGGTGGGTTGGAACTAATGAAAAACTGTTTTTT; size: .; D: .; V: TRBV5-1; J: TRBJ1-4
CDR3: CASSGLAGYNEQFF; DNA: TGTGCCAGCAGCGGCCTAGCGGGGTACAATGAGCAGTTCTTC; size: once; D: TRBD2; V: TRBV9; J: TRBJ2-1
CDR3: CASSPRTQGSAGNTIYF; DNA: TGTGCCAGCAGCCCGCGCACCCAGGGATCGGCTGGAAACACCATATATTTT; size: once; D: .; V: TRBV4-2; J: TRBJ1-3
CDR3: CASSLGARADGYTF; DNA: TGCGCCAGCAGCTTGGGGGCCAGGGCGGATGGCTACACCTTC; size: .; D: .; V: TRBV5-1; J: TRBJ1-2
CDR3: CASSLATGRETQYF; DNA: TGTGCCAGCAGTTTGGCTACCGGGAGGGAGACCCAGTACTTC; size: .; D: TRBD2; V: TRBV27; J: TRBJ2-5
CDR3: CASSATGTSGNEQYF; DNA: TGTGCCAGCAGCGCAACCGGGACTAGCGGTAACGAGCAGTACTTC; size: .; D: TRBD2; V: TRBV7-2; J: TRBJ2-7
CDR3: CASSFTAQNTEAFF; DNA: TGTGCCAGCAGCTTTACAGCACAGAACACTGAAGCTTTCTTT; size: once; D: .; V: TRBV7-9; J: TRBJ1-1
CDR3: CASSTPWDTATNEKLFF; DNA: TGTGCCAGTAGTACTCCATGGGACACAGCAACTAATGAAAAACTGTTTTTT; size: once; D: .; V: TRBV19; J: TRBJ1-4
CDR3: CASSAGIRQPQHF; DNA: TGTGCCAGCAGCGCGGGTATCCGACAGCCCCAGCATTTT; size: .; D: .; V: TRBV6-1; J: TRBJ1-5
CDR3: CASRTGTGGGETQYF; DNA: TGTGCCAGCAGGACCGGGACAGGGGGGGGAGAGACCCAGTACTTC; size: .; D: TRBD1; V: TRBV6-1; J: TRBJ2-5
CDR3: CASSYDSSTDTQYF; DNA: TGTGCCAGCAGTTACGACTCTAGCACAGATACGCAGTATTTT; size: .; D: .; V: TRBV6-5; J: TRBJ2-3
CDR3: CASSPTRGSSYEQYF; DNA: TGTGCCAGCAGCCCGACCCGGGGGTCCTCCTACGAGCAGTACTTC; size: .; D: .; V: TRBV14; J: TRBJ2-7
CDR3: CASSRTRGRTDTQYF; DNA: TGTGCCAGCTCACGGACCAGGGGGCGCACAGATACGCAGTATTTT; size: .; D: TRBD1; V: TRBV18; J: TRBJ2-3